One and the same sample provided the 11 T cell receptor beta chains below, sequenced in a study of CD8+CD57+ T cells in acquired aplastic anemia. Individuals selected for sequencing had exhibited CD8+CD57+ cell expansion on flow cytometry. According to the study, genomic DNA was the template for TCR beta VDJ and CDR3 profiling. TCRdb called the reads again in MiXCR, with one record for every CDR3 protein. Of around 220,000 distinct CDR3 sequences listed, less than 60% are singletons. The sequenced sample consisted of sorted CD4+, CD8+, or CD8+CD57+ T cells (not recorded which) from PBMCs. Receptor source: a human donor with aplastic anemia.

This clonotype was counted between two and nine times. A much larger clonotype is one base distant, so this may be a read error. The rearrangement uses TRBV7-8 and TRBJ2-7, with D maybe TRBD1 (6 bases). Germline V CDR1 and CDR2: SGHVS, FQNEAQ. V was trimmed by 4 bases and J by 1 base, leaving 8 bases between them. This CDR3 has 13 amino acids. The CDR3 reads CASSSDRSYEQYF. CDR3 in DNA: TGTGCCAGCAGCTCGGACAGATCCTACGAGCAGTACTTC.

This chain uses TRBV4-1 with TRBJ2-4; D uncertain. Germline-derived CDR1 and CDR2 are MGHRA and YSYEKL. The CDR3 runs 14 residues. V lost 1 base to trimming and J lost 8 bases, with 12 bases between them. DNA of the CDR3: TGCGCCAGCAGCCAAGGGCTGAGGTCGGACATTCAGTACTTC. Its protein product is CASSQGLRSDIQYF.

This chain links TRBV7-6 with TRBJ2-7; D is uncertain. Germline CDR1 SGHVS, CDR2 FNYEAQ. This CDR3 has 15 residues. Trimming removed 2 bases at V and 0 bases at J, with 11 bases between. The DNA of the CDR3 is TGTGCCAGCAGCTTAACCCCTGGAAGCTCCTACGAGCAGTACTTC. It translates to CASSLTPGSSYEQYF.

The chain links TRBV20-1 to TRBJ2-3; 9 bases agree with TRBD2. V shed 0 bases and J 5 bases; nucleotides not matched to a gene: 6. This CDR3 contains 15 residues. Germline values: CDR1 DFQATT, CDR2 SNEGSKA (reference sequence). CDR3 DNA sequence: TGCAGTGCTAGAGATCCTGCGGGGGGGCAAGATACGCAGTATTTT. The encoded protein is CSARDPAGGQDTQYF.

Many counts were recorded for this clonotype. The chain employs TRBV2 and TRBJ1-4; no clear D. The CDR3 extends over 10 amino acids. With 4 bases removed from V and 8 bases from J, the gap between germline ends came to 2 bases. Germline V gene sequence: CDR1 SNHLY, CDR2 FYNNEI. The CDR3 sequence: CASSVEKLFF. Here the CDR3 DNA reads TGTGCCAGCAGTGTGGAAAAACTGTTTTTT.

This clonotype appeared many times. The V and J genes are TRBV7-9 and TRBJ1-1; the match to TRBD1 covers 9 bases. Germline loops: CDR1 SEHNR, CDR2 FQNEAQ (reference sequence). Trimming removed 9 bases from V and 4 bases from J; junction bases left unmatched: 3. The CDR3 length is 12 residues. The CDR3 is CARRQGGTEAFF. The CDR3, as DNA: TGTGCCAGGAGACAGGGGGGCACTGAAGCTTTCTTT.

The J gene is TRBJ1-1, the V gene TRBV14; the match to TRBD1 covers 8 bases. Trimming took 1 base from V and 5 from J; bases not matched to a gene: 0. Germline CDR1 is SGHDN and CDR2 is FVKESK. The CDR3 covers 13 residues. CDR3 bases: TGTGCCAGCAGCCAAGGGACAGGGACTGAAGCTTTCTTT. Protein product: CASSQGTGTEAFF.

This clonotype was seen a single time. The chain recombines TRBV29-1 with TRBJ2-2; D possibly corresponds to TRBD1 (7 bases). V was pared by 6 bases and J by 4 bases, with 12 bases between. This CDR3 comprises 13 residues. Germline CDR1 reads SQVTM; CDR2 reads ANQGSEA. The DNA for the CDR3 is TGCAGCGTAGGAGGGGGCGTCACCGGGGAGCTGTTTTTT. Amino acids: CSVGGGVTGELFF.

This clonotype was observed at least ten times. This chain joins TRBV7-2 and TRBJ2-2; no firm D call. The CDR3 consists of 15 residues. In germline, CDR1 is SGHTA, CDR2 FQGNSA. With 5 bases removed from V and 4 bases from J, the gap between germline ends came to 14 bases. CDR3 nucleotide sequence: TGTGCCAGCAGCCCTCAAACGGTTTCCACCGGGGAGCTGTTTTTT. Translation gives CASSPQTVSTGELFF. Together with reference TRBV7-2 and TRBJ2-2, the CDR3 gives the full variable domain: GAGVSQSPSNKVTEKGKDVELRCDPISGHTALYWYRQSLGQGLEFLIYFQGNSAPDKSGLPSDRFSAERTGGSVSTLTIQRTQQEDSAVYLCASSPQTVSTGELFFGEGSRLTVL.

This clonotype is a singleton in its sample. V is TRBV20-1 and J is TRBJ1-1; D gene uncertain. From germline, CDR1 is DFQATT and CDR2 SNEGSKA (reference sequence). The CDR3 has 12 amino acids. With 3 bases removed from V and 3 bases from J, the gap between germline ends came to 8 bases. The CDR3 DNA reads TGCAGTGCTAGTCGACTGTACACTGAAGCTTTCTTT. This sequence encodes CSASRLYTEAFF.

This clonotype was counted a single time. V gene TRBV19 combines with J gene TRBJ2-7, with 11 bases identical to TRBD2. Per germline, CDR1 LNHDA and CDR2 SQIVND (reference sequence). The CDR3 sequence is 13 residues long. With V trimmed by 7 bases and J by 5 bases, 4 bases remained unmatched. DNA for the CDR3: TGTGCCAGTACGAGACTAGCGGGGAACGAGCAGTACGTC. It encodes CASTRLAGNEQYV.